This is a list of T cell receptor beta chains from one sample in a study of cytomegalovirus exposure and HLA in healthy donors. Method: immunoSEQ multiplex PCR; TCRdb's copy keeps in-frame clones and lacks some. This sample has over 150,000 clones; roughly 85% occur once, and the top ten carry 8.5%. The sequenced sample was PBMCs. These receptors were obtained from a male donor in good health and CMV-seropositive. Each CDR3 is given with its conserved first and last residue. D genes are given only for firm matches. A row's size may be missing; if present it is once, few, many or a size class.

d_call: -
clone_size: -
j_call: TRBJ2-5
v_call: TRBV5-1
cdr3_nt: TGCGCCAGCAGCCAGGCCGGGGACTCCCAAGAGACCCAGTACTTC
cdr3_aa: CASSQAGDSQETQYF

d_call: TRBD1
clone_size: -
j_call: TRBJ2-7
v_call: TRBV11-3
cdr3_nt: TGTGCCAGCAGCCCTGGGACAGGGAGTCGCGAGCAGTACTTC
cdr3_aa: CASSPGTGSREQYF

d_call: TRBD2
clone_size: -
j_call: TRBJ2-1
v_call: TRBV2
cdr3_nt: TGTGCCAGCAGCAGAGAGGGGACTAGCGGGAGACATAATGAGCAGTTCTTC
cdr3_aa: CASSREGTSGRHNEQFF

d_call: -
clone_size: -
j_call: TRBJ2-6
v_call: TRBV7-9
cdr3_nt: TGTGCCAGCAGCTTAAAAGGTGGGGCCAACGGCCTGACTTTC
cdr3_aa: CASSLKGGANGLTF

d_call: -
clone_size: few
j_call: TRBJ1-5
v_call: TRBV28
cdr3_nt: TGTGCCAGCAACTCCCCCCAAGGGAGAGGTCAGCCCCAGCATTTT
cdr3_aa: CASNSPQGRGQPQHF

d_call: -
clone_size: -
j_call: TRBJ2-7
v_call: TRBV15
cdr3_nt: TGTGCCACCAGCAGAGGCCCGACAGGTTCCTACGAGCAGTACTTC
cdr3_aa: CATSRGPTGSYEQYF

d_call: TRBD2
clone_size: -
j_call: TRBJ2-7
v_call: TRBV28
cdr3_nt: TGTGCCAGCAACCGGGGACTAGCACGCGAGCAGTACTTC
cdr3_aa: CASNRGLAREQYF

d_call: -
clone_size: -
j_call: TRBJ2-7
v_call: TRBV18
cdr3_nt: TGTGCCAGCTCACCGCAGGGTAGCGAGCAGTACTTC
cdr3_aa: CASSPQGSEQYF

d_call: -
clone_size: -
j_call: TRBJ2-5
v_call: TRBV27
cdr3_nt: TGTGCCAGCAGTTTAACTTACCGGGAGACCCAGTACTTC
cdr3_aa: CASSLTYRETQYF

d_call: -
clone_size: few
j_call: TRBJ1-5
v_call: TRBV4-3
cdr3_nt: TGCGCCAGCAGCCAAGATAGGCAAGGAGGGCAGCCCCAGCATTTT
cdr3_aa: CASSQDRQGGQPQHF

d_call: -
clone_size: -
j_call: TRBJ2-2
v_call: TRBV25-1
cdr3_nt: TGTGCCAGCAGCCCTCGGGCCGGGGAGCTGTTTTTT
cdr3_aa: CASSPRAGELFF

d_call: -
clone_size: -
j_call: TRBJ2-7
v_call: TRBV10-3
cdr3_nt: TGTGCCATCAGTGGTCGTTTTATGTCATCGGCCTACGAGCAGTACTTC
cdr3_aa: CAISGRFMSSAYEQYF

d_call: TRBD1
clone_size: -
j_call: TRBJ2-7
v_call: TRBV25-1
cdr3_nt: TGTGCCAGCAGTGAATTGGGCCCCACAGGGGGCGAATTCTACGAGCAGTACTTC
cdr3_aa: CASSELGPTGGEFYEQYF

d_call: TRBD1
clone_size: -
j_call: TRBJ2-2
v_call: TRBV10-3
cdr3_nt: TGTGCCATCAGACGACAGGGGGCCAACACCGGGGAGCTGTTTTTT
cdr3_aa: CAIRRQGANTGELFF

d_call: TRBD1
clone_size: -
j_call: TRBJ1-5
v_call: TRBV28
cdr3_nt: TGTGCCAGCAGTTTGCGAGGGGGCGGCAATCAGCCCCAGCATTTT
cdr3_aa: CASSLRGGGNQPQHF

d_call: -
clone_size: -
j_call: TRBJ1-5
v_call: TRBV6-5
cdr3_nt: TGTGCCAGCAGTAAGGCAGGCGCCAATCAGCCCCAGCATTTT
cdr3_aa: CASSKAGANQPQHF

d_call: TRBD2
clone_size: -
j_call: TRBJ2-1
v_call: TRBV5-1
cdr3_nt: TGCGCCAGCAGCGGGGCGGGACTAGCGGGAGACAGCTTCTACAATGAGCAGTTCTTC
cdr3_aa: CASSGAGLAGDSFYNEQFF

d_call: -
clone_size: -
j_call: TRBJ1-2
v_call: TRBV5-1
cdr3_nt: TGCGCCAGCAGCTTGGACCGAGACTATGGCTACACCTTC
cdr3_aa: CASSLDRDYGYTF

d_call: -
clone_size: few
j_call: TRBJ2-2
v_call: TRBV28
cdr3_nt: TGTGCCAGCAACTCACCGACCGGGGAGCTGTTTTTT
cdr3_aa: CASNSPTGELFF

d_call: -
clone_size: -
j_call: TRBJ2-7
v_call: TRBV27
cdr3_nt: TGTGCCAGCAGATACGGAGGGGGCGCCTCCTCCTACGAGCAGTACTTC
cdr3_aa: CASRYGGGASSYEQYF

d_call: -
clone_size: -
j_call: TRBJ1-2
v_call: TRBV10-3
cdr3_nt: TGTGCCATCTCTCCCCCACCACTACAGGAGTTC
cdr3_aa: CAISPPPLQEF

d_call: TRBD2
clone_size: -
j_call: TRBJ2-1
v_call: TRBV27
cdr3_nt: TGTGCCAGCAGATACGTGGTAGCGGGAGCGAATGAGCAGTTCTTC
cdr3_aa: CASRYVVAGANEQFF

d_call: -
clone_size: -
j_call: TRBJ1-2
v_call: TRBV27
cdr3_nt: TGTGCCAGCAGCCGTATTGGACAGTCTGATGGCTACACCTTC
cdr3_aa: CASSRIGQSDGYTF

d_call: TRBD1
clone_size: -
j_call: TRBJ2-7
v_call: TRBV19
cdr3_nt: TGTGCCAGTAGTTTCTCTAGGACAGGAGAGCAGTACTTC
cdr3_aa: CASSFSRTGEQYF

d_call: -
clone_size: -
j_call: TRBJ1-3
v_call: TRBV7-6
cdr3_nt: TGTGCCAGCAGCTTAGCCCAAACAGGGCCCGGAAACACCATATATTTT
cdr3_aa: CASSLAQTGPGNTIYF

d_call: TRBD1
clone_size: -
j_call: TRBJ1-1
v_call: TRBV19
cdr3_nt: TGTGCCAGTTTAGCCCGGACAGGGAACACTGAAGCTTTCTTT
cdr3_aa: CASLARTGNTEAFF

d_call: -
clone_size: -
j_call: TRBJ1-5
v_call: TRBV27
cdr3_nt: TGTGCCAGCAGTTTATCCGCGGACAGCAGCAATCAGCCCCAGCATTTT
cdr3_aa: CASSLSADSSNQPQHF

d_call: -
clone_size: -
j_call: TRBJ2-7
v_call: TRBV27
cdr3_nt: TGTGCCAGCAGACCAGGAAGTTTCTTAACCAGCTCCTACGAGCAGTACTTC
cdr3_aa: CASRPGSFLTSSYEQYF

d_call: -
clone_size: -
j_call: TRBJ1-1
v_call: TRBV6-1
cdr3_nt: TGTGCCAGCAGTCTCGGGGGTGTCACTGAAGCTTTCTTT
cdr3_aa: CASSLGGVTEAFF

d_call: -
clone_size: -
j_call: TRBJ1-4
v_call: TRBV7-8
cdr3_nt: TGTGCCAGCAGCTACGACAGATATAATGAAAAACTGTTTTTT
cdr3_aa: CASSYDRYNEKLFF

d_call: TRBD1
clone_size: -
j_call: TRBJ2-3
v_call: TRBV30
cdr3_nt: TGTGCCTGGAGTTTTAGACAGGGGAGGCGGGATACGCAGTATTTT
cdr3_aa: CAWSFRQGRRDTQYF

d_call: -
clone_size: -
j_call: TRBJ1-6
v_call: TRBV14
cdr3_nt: TGTGCCAGCAGCCAAGTTAGAAGCTCCTATAATTCACCCCTCCACTTT
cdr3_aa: CASSQVRSSYNSPLHF